Listed below are T cell receptor beta chains from one sample, sequenced in a study of blood T cell repertoires in COVID-19. Assay: immunoSEQ multiplex PCR; the TCRdb copy retains only in-frame clones and omits some. The sample yields 170,000 or so clones, roughly four fifths seen once. Sequencing used peripheral blood. The source of these receptors is a woman between 70 and 85 years old with COVID-19, enrolled during active disease. Each CDR3 is given with its conserved first and last residue. Each record gives: V gene, J gene, D gene, clone size, CDR3 length, CDR3 protein, CDR3 DNA. The D gene is left open where the match is weak. Part of the rows lack a size; the others show once, few, many or a class for expanded clones.

TRBV2	TRBJ2-1	NA	NA	13	CASRDDRYNEQFF	TGTGCCAGCAGGGATGACAGATACAATGAGCAGTTCTTC
TRBV12-3/TRBV12-4	TRBJ1-2	NA	NA	13	CAINKGGRWGYTF	TGTGCCATAAACAAAGGTGGCAGGTGGGGCTACACCTTC
TRBV11-2	TRBJ2-7	TRBD1	NA	14	CASSLMGQHYEQYF	TGTGCCAGCAGCTTAATGGGACAGCATTACGAGCAGTACTTC
TRBV19	TRBJ2-1	NA	NA	14	CASSMRRDGFEQFF	TGTGCCAGTAGTATGAGGCGGGATGGTTTTGAGCAGTTCTTC
TRBV10-3	TRBJ1-6	NA	NA	12	CAISEGGLPLHF	TGTGCCATCAGTGAGGGGGGGTTACCCCTCCACTTT
TRBV10-3	TRBJ1-2	NA	NA	15	CAISEGGIPSYGYTF	TGTGCCATCAGTGAGGGAGGTATACCAAGCTATGGCTACACCTTC
TRBV6-5	TRBJ2-1	TRBD2	NA	14	CASRTSGANNEQFF	TGTGCCAGCAGGACTAGCGGGGCTAACAATGAGCAGTTCTTC
TRBV18	TRBJ2-7	NA	NA	15	CASSPVEAGSYEQYF	TGTGCCAGCTCACCGGTCGAGGCGGGCTCCTACGAGCAGTACTTC
TRBV29-1	TRBJ2-7	NA	NA	12	CSVARGSYEQYF	TGCAGCGTTGCTCGGGGCTCCTACGAGCAGTACTTC
TRBV6-5	TRBJ1-4	NA	few	14	CASSFGQMHEKLFF	TGTGCCAGCAGCTTTGGACAGATGCATGAAAAACTGTTTTTT
TRBV20-1	TRBJ2-5	NA	NA	11	CSARPEETQYF	TGCAGTGCTAGACCTGAAGAGACCCAGTACTTC
TRBV10-3	TRBJ2-5	NA	NA	13	CASSRGPEETQYF	TGTGCCTCCTCTCGCGGGCCAGAAGAGACCCAGTACTTC
TRBV5-1	TRBJ2-7	TRBD2	NA	15	CASSTGLAPGYEQYF	TGCGCCAGCAGCACGGGACTAGCGCCCGGGTACGAGCAGTACTTC
TRBV2	TRBJ2-7	TRBD1	few	14	CATSGTGGSYEQYF	TGTGCCACCTCCGGGACAGGGGGCTCCTACGAGCAGTACTTC
TRBV28	TRBJ1-1	NA	NA	17	CASIPIGRGSMNTEAFF	TGTGCCAGCATACCAATCGGAAGGGGCTCCATGAACACTGAAGCTTTCTTT
TRBV6-5	TRBJ1-5	NA	NA	16	CASSYSETVSNQPQHF	TGTGCCAGCAGTTACTCCGAGACTGTTAGCAATCAGCCCCAGCATTTT
TRBV7-3	TRBJ2-3	TRBD2	NA	15	CASSTSGSWADTQYF	TGTGCCAGCAGCACTAGCGGCTCCTGGGCAGATACGCAGTATTTT
TRBV10-1	TRBJ2-2	NA	NA	16	CASSDLDSANTGELFF	TGCGCCAGCAGTGATTTGGACAGCGCGAACACCGGGGAGCTGTTTTTT
TRBV29-1	TRBJ1-2	TRBD1	NA	13	CSVATGGDYGYTF	TGCAGCGTTGCTACAGGGGGCGACTATGGCTACACCTTC
TRBV14	TRBJ2-3	NA	NA	13	CASSVDLVDTQYF	TGTGCCAGCAGTGTGGACTTGGTCGATACGCAGTATTTT
TRBV5-1	TRBJ2-2	NA	NA	14	CASSRTPNTGELFF	TGCGCCAGCAGTAGGACACCAAACACCGGGGAGCTGTTTTTT
TRBV7-2	TRBJ2-1	TRBD2	NA	15	CASSSAGTSLNEQFF	TGTGCCAGCAGCTCAGCCGGGACTAGTTTAAATGAGCAGTTCTTC
TRBV6-1	TRBJ2-7	TRBD2	NA	17	CASSETPVTSGVYEQYF	TGTGCCAGCAGCGAAACCCCAGTGACTAGCGGGGTCTACGAGCAGTACTTC
TRBV5-1	TRBJ1-2	TRBD1	NA	15	CASSLGTGGGSGYTF	TGCGCCAGCAGCTTGGGAACAGGGGGTGGTTCGGGCTACACCTTC
TRBV2	TRBJ2-1	TRBD2	NA	15	CASSASGSPYNEQFF	TGTGCCAGCAGTGCGAGCGGGAGCCCCTACAATGAGCAGTTCTTC
TRBV19	TRBJ1-6	NA	NA	15	CASSLQGGVGSPLHF	TGTGCCAGTAGCCTACAGGGAGGGGTTGGTTCACCCCTCCACTTT
TRBV24-1	TRBJ1-6	NA	NA	14	CATREPGRDSPLHF	TGTGCCACCAGGGAACCAGGGAGGGATTCACCCCTCCACTTT
TRBV7-9	TRBJ1-2	TRBD1	NA	15	CASSSQGAIGYGYTF	TGTGCCAGCAGTTCCCAGGGGGCGATAGGCTATGGCTACACCTTC
TRBV7-2	TRBJ2-2	TRBD1	NA	16	CASSYTGTVRTGELFF	TGTGCCAGCAGCTACACCGGGACAGTGAGGACCGGGGAGCTGTTTTTT
TRBV27	TRBJ2-5	TRBD2	NA	13	CASMSSGTETQYF	TGTGCCAGCATGTCTAGCGGTACGGAAACCCAGTACTTC
TRBV7-9	TRBJ2-7	TRBD2	NA	15	CASSFLAGGQGEQYF	TGTGCCAGCAGCTTTCTAGCGGGAGGGCAGGGGGAGCAGTACTTC
TRBV7-9	TRBJ1-2	NA	NA	15	CASNRGTDTNYGYTF	TGTGCCAGCAATAGAGGGACTGATACTAACTATGGCTACACCTTC
TRBV29-1	TRBJ2-1	TRBD2	few	19	CSAAGWASGGAGSYNEQFF	TGCAGCGCCGCCGGTTGGGCTAGCGGGGGGGCGGGGTCCTACAATGAGCAGTTCTTC
TRBV29-1	TRBJ2-7	TRBD2	NA	14	CSVLLAGVSYEQYF	TGCAGCGTGTTACTAGCGGGAGTCTCCTACGAGCAGTACTTC
TRBV5-4	TRBJ1-3	NA	NA	13	CASSFGSGNTIYF	TGTGCCAGCAGCTTCGGCTCTGGAAACACCATATATTTT
TRBV2	TRBJ2-5	TRBD2	NA	14	CASRIAGGGETQYF	TGTGCCAGCAGAATAGCGGGAGGGGGGGAGACCCAGTACTTC
TRBV9	TRBJ2-3	TRBD2	NA	17	CASSQRGSGTSTDTQYF	TGTGCCAGCAGTCAGCGGGGTAGCGGGACTAGCACAGATACGCAGTATTTT
TRBV7-8	TRBJ2-7	NA	NA	15	CASSLGPGLSYEQYF	TGTGCCAGCAGCTTAGGGCCGGGACTCTCCTACGAGCAGTACTTC
TRBV6-2/TRBV6-3	TRBJ2-3	TRBD2	NA	17	CASSYSGLAGEADTQYF	TGTGCCAGCAGTTACTCCGGTCTAGCGGGAGAGGCAGATACGCAGTATTTT
TRBV6-5	TRBJ1-1	TRBD1	NA	14	CASSFSGGETEAFF	TGTGCCAGCAGTTTTTCAGGGGGCGAGACTGAAGCTTTCTTT
TRBV30	TRBJ1-4	TRBD1	NA	14	CACGQGATNEKLFF	TGTGCCTGCGGACAGGGCGCAACTAATGAAAAACTGTTTTTT
TRBV19	TRBJ1-6	NA	NA	14	CASSDRNRESPLHF	TGTGCCAGTAGTGACCGGAACAGGGAATCACCCCTCCACTTT
TRBV2	TRBJ2-1	NA	NA	14	CASSELTGYNEQFF	TGTGCCAGCAGTGAGTTAACAGGCTACAATGAGCAGTTCTTC
TRBV30	TRBJ2-7	NA	few	12	CAWGSSSYEQYF	TGTGCCTGGGGGTCCAGCTCCTACGAGCAGTACTTC
TRBV7-8	TRBJ1-1	TRBD1	NA	15	CASSFPTGQERRAFF	TGTGCCAGCAGCTTCCCCACGGGACAGGAGCGACGTGCTTTCTTT
TRBV19	TRBJ1-5	TRBD1	NA	14	CASSWDSYNQPQHF	TGTGCCAGTAGTTGGGACAGCTACAATCAGCCCCAGCATTTT
TRBV7-9	TRBJ1-5	NA	few	13	CASSLNLGQPQHF	TGTGCCAGCAGCTTGAATCTAGGTCAGCCCCAGCATTTT
TRBV4-2	TRBJ2-7	NA	NA	13	CASSQDLIGEQYF	TGTGCCAGCAGCCAAGATCTGATCGGGGAGCAGTACTTC
TRBV11-3	TRBJ2-1	NA	NA	14	CASSLGRARIEQFF	TGTGCCAGCAGCTTAGGGAGGGCCAGGATTGAGCAGTTCTTC
TRBV7-6	TRBJ2-7	NA	NA	11	CASSLTGEQYF	TGTGCCAGCAGCTTGACGGGAGAGCAGTACTTC
TRBV7-3	TRBJ2-1	NA	NA	13	CASSPFGGAQQFF	TGTGCCAGCAGCCCGTTTGGGGGGGCTCAGCAGTTCTTC
TRBV21-1	TRBJ2-7	NA	NA	16	CASSKHSDRDSYEQYF	TGTGCCAGCAGCAAACACTCGGACAGGGATTCCTACGAGCAGTACTTC
TRBV28	TRBJ2-7	TRBD2	NA	19	CASPPAMGAGTSGGLEQYF	TGTGCCAGCCCACCGGCGATGGGGGCCGGGACTAGCGGAGGCTTGGAGCAGTACTTC
TRBV6-2/TRBV6-3	TRBJ1-2	NA	NA	12	CASSYLAGSYTF	TGTGCCAGCAGTTACTTGGCAGGTTCCTACACCTTC
TRBV5-1	TRBJ2-7	NA	NA	17	CASSLDPRTGWSYEQYF	TGCGCCAGCAGCTTGGACCCCCGCACCGGGTGGTCCTACGAGCAGTACTTC
TRBV6-5	TRBJ1-1	TRBD1	NA	14	CASSRDRATPEAFF	TGTGCCAGCAGTAGGGACAGGGCGACACCTGAAGCTTTCTTT
TRBV28	TRBJ1-6	NA	NA	15	CASSPLGGVNSPLHF	TGTGCCAGCAGTCCCTTGGGGGGGGTGAATTCACCCCTCCACTTT